What follows are 3 T cell receptor beta chains derived from one specimen sequenced in a study of CD8+CD57+ T cells in acquired aplastic anemia. Genomic DNA served as template for TCR beta VDJ and CDR3 profiling. TCRdb redid the calling of the reads with MiXCR, one entry per CDR3 protein. The table has under 350,000 distinct CDR3 sequences, around three fifths seen once. The sample comprised sorted CD4+, CD8+, or CD8+CD57+ T cells (not recorded which) from PBMCs. These receptors were collected from a human donor with severe aplastic anemia or a healthy control (not recorded which).

This chain links TRBV19 with TRBJ2-3; D not resolved. Trimming cost V 5 bases and J 2 bases, with 14 bases left between them. Per the germline V gene, CDR1 is LNHDA and CDR2 is SQIVND (reference sequence). This CDR3 has 15 residues. CDR3 in amino acids: CASSPRRRITDTQYF. The CDR3 nucleotides read TGTGCCAGTAGTCCGAGACGTCGGATCACAGATACGCAGTATTTT. The full variable domain, with the rest looked up from reference TRBV19 and TRBJ2-3, is DGGITQSPKYLFRKEGQNVTLSCEQNLNHDAMYWYRQDPGQGLRLIYYSQIVNDFQKGDIAEGYSVSREKKESFPLTVTSAQKNPTAFYLCASSPRRRITDTQYFGPGTRLTVL.

In its sample, this clonotype was seen a few times. The gene calls are TRBV7-9 and TRBJ2-1, with a possible D match to TRBD1 (6 bases). Between the trimmed V and J ends, which lost 2 bases and 7 bases, there was a span of 9 bases. Germline CDR1 and CDR2: SEHNR and FQNEAQ (reference sequence). This CDR3 contains 13 residues. The CDR3 sequence is CASSLTGMNEQFF. CDR3 in DNA: TGTGCCAGCAGCTTAACAGGGATGAATGAGCAGTTCTTC.

This chain links TRBV7-3 with TRBJ1-2; the match to TRBD1 covers 8 bases. With 11 bases clipped from V and 5 bases from J, the junction kept 16 bases outside the gene matches. From germline, CDR1 is SGHTA and CDR2 FQGTGA. The CDR3 runs to 15 residues. CDR3 sequence (DNA): TGTGCCTGTAGCGCACAAGGACAGGGATTATATGGCTACACCTTC. Translating it yields CACSAQGQGLYGYTF. The entire variable domain, with the rest obtained from reference TRBV7-3 and TRBJ1-2, is as follows: GAGVSQTPSNKVTEKGKYVELRCDPISGHTALYWYRQSLGQGPEFLIYFQGTGAADDSGLPNDRFFAVRPEGSVSTLKIQRTERGDSAVYLCACSAQGQGLYGYTFGSGTRLTVV.